These T cell receptor beta chains were read from a single sample in a study of shared clonotypes between healthy human individuals. The method was immunoSEQ multiplex PCR; TCRdb's version includes in-frame clones alone and lacks a portion of them. Among some 2,000,000 clones listed, around 95% were seen once. The sequencing sample was made of naive CD4+ T cells sorted from blood. The receptor source for this set is a young man in good health. The CDR3 runs from the conserved cysteine through the conserved F or W. D genes are given only for firm matches. The size entry is marked missing in some rows and otherwise reads once, few, many or a size class.

CDR3 protein: CASSLSEREQYF
CDR3 DNA: TGTGCCAGCAGCTTATCAGAAAGGGAGCAGTACTTC
clone size: NA
D gene: NA
V gene: TRBV7-6
J gene: TRBJ2-7

CDR3 protein: CAPKRQARFNYGYTF
CDR3 DNA: TGTGCCCCTAAGCGGCAGGCTAGGTTTAACTATGGCTACACCTTC
clone size: NA
D gene: NA
V gene: TRBV9
J gene: TRBJ1-2

CDR3 protein: CASSQVGANVLTF
CDR3 DNA: TGTGCCAGCAGCCAAGTTGGGGCCAACGTCCTGACTTTC
clone size: NA
D gene: NA
V gene: TRBV14
J gene: TRBJ2-6

CDR3 protein: CASRLQGGEQFF
CDR3 DNA: TGTGCCAGCAGGTTACAGGGAGGTGAGCAGTTCTTC
clone size: NA
D gene: NA
V gene: TRBV2
J gene: TRBJ2-1

CDR3 protein: CASSFTRTGNYGYTF
CDR3 DNA: TGTGCCAGCAGTTTTACCCGGACAGGGAACTATGGCTACACCTTC
clone size: NA
D gene: TRBD1
V gene: TRBV27
J gene: TRBJ1-2

CDR3 protein: CASSEWVNSPLHF
CDR3 DNA: TGTGCCAGCAGTGAATGGGTCAATTCACCCCTCCACTTT
clone size: once
D gene: NA
V gene: TRBV25-1
J gene: TRBJ1-6

CDR3 protein: CASSPSGTGSQETQYF
CDR3 DNA: TGTGCCAGCAGTCCCTCCGGGACAGGGAGTCAAGAGACCCAGTACTTC
clone size: NA
D gene: TRBD1
V gene: TRBV11-2
J gene: TRBJ2-5

CDR3 protein: CASTLDRGHGYTF
CDR3 DNA: TGTGCCAGTACTTTAGACAGGGGACATGGCTACACCTTC
clone size: NA
D gene: TRBD1
V gene: TRBV19
J gene: TRBJ1-2

CDR3 protein: CASKGGEYEQYF
CDR3 DNA: TGTGCCAGCAAAGGAGGGGAGTACGAGCAGTACTTC
clone size: NA
D gene: NA
V gene: TRBV14
J gene: TRBJ2-7

CDR3 protein: CASSSPTSGDTQYF
CDR3 DNA: TGTGCCAGCAGCTCACCGACTAGTGGAGATACGCAGTATTTT
clone size: NA
D gene: NA
V gene: TRBV5-6
J gene: TRBJ2-3

CDR3 protein: CASSPGVTDTEAFF
CDR3 DNA: TGTGCCAGCAGCCCAGGGGTCACGGACACTGAAGCTTTCTTT
clone size: NA
D gene: NA
V gene: TRBV5-4
J gene: TRBJ1-1

CDR3 protein: CASSSRTGRSYEQYF
CDR3 DNA: TGTGCCAGCAGCTCCCGGACAGGGCGCTCCTACGAGCAGTACTTC
clone size: NA
D gene: TRBD1
V gene: TRBV7-2
J gene: TRBJ2-7

CDR3 protein: CASSPLQGRGTDTQYF
CDR3 DNA: TGTGCCAGCTCACCACTACAGGGAAGGGGCACAGATACGCAGTATTTT
clone size: NA
D gene: NA
V gene: TRBV18
J gene: TRBJ2-3

CDR3 protein: CSAGDISNYGYTF
CDR3 DNA: TGCAGCGCAGGGGACATCTCAAACTATGGCTACACCTTC
clone size: NA
D gene: NA
V gene: TRBV29-1
J gene: TRBJ1-2

CDR3 protein: CASSQDRALYGYTF
CDR3 DNA: TGCGCCAGCAGCCAAGATAGGGCCCTCTATGGCTACACCTTC
clone size: NA
D gene: NA
V gene: TRBV4-3
J gene: TRBJ1-2

CDR3 protein: CASSFPGTDTQYF
CDR3 DNA: TGCGCCAGCAGCTTCCCTGGCACAGATACGCAGTATTTT
clone size: NA
D gene: NA
V gene: TRBV5-1
J gene: TRBJ2-3

CDR3 protein: CASSSGDRTEAFF
CDR3 DNA: TGTGCCAGCAGTTCGGGGGATCGAACTGAAGCTTTCTTT
clone size: NA
D gene: NA
V gene: TRBV6-5
J gene: TRBJ1-1

CDR3 protein: CASSTHGGGIYGYTF
CDR3 DNA: TGTGCCAGCAGCACCCACGGCGGGGGAATCTATGGCTACACCTTC
clone size: few
D gene: NA
V gene: TRBV5-4
J gene: TRBJ1-2

CDR3 protein: CASSFPAHLTGELFF
CDR3 DNA: TGCGCCAGCAGCTTCCCAGCACATCTCACCGGGGAGCTGTTTTTT
clone size: few
D gene: NA
V gene: TRBV5-1
J gene: TRBJ2-2

CDR3 protein: CASSESRANTEAFF
CDR3 DNA: TGTGCCAGCAGTGAGTCCAGGGCGAACACTGAAGCTTTCTTT
clone size: NA
D gene: NA
V gene: TRBV2
J gene: TRBJ1-1

CDR3 protein: CASSVGIAGELFF
CDR3 DNA: TGTGCCAGCAGCGTAGGGATTGCCGGGGAGCTGTTTTTT
clone size: NA
D gene: NA
V gene: TRBV9
J gene: TRBJ2-2

CDR3 protein: CAWSAGSGVTDTQYF
CDR3 DNA: TGTGCCTGGAGTGCTGGTAGCGGGGTCACAGATACGCAGTATTTT
clone size: few
D gene: TRBD2
V gene: TRBV30
J gene: TRBJ2-3

CDR3 protein: CASSPSTGNYGYTF
CDR3 DNA: TGTGCCAGCAGTCCGTCCACAGGCAACTATGGCTACACCTTC
clone size: NA
D gene: NA
V gene: TRBV6-6
J gene: TRBJ1-2

CDR3 protein: CASSREINTGELFF
CDR3 DNA: TGCGCCAGCAGCCGGGAGATTAACACCGGGGAGCTGTTTTTT
clone size: NA
D gene: NA
V gene: TRBV4-3
J gene: TRBJ2-2

CDR3 protein: CASSSGGPGEQYF
CDR3 DNA: TGCGCCAGCAGCTCGGGGGGCCCGGGGGAGCAGTACTTC
clone size: NA
D gene: NA
V gene: TRBV5-1
J gene: TRBJ2-7

CDR3 protein: CASGSDRDHQDVSEQFF
CDR3 DNA: TGTGCTAGTGGAAGCGACCGGGACCACCAAGACGTGAGTGAGCAGTTCTTC
clone size: NA
D gene: NA
V gene: TRBV12-5
J gene: TRBJ2-1

CDR3 protein: CASSKTTDTQYF
CDR3 DNA: TGCGCCAGCAGCAAAACCACAGATACGCAGTATTTT
clone size: NA
D gene: NA
V gene: TRBV4-1
J gene: TRBJ2-3